This TCR beta chain was sequenced during a study of blood T cell repertoires in COVID-19. Looking at the study overall: Collection of acute and convalescent COVID-19 samples took place in the United States, Italy and Spain. The cDNA or gDNA used as material had been derived from T cells, B-cell-depleted T cells, or PBMCs.

Authors' analysis steps: Counts of nucleated cells, estimated from reference gene primer amplification, were obtained. Clones were read by immunoSEQ multiplex PCR, and TCRdb kept only the in-frame ones, dropping some. V, J and clone size are those of that table, while D and trimming were read from the DNA. The data contain approximately 70,000 clones, around 90% of them singletons. CDR3 length: 15 amino acids. The trim removed 3 bases at V and 1 base at J, leaving 5 bases unmatched. Germline V gives CDR1 ENHRY, CDR2 SYGVKD. This clonotype was sampled from a woman in her sixties or seventies with active COVID-19. Sequencing was done on a sample of peripheral blood. The chain is built from TRBV10-3 and TRBJ2-7; 8 nucleotides match TRBD2. CDR3 DNA: TGTGCCATCAGTGAAGGAAAGCGGGAGTCCTACGAGCAGTACTTC. Its translation is CAISEGKRESYEQYF.